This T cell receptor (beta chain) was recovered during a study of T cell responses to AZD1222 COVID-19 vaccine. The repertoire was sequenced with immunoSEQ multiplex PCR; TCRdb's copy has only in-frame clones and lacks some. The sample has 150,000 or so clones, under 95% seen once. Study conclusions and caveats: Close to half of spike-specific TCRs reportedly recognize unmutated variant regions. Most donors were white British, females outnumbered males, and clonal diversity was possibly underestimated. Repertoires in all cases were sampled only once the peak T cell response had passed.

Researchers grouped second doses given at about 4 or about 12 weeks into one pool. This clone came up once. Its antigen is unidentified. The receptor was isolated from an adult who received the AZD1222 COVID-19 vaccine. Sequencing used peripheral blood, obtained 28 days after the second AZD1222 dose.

The CDR3 spells CASSPGLAGTGELFF. The CDR3 DNA reads TGCGCCAGCAGCCCTGGACTAGCGGGAACCGGGGAGCTGTTTTTT. This chain links TRBV5-1 with TRBJ2-2; 12 bases match TRBD2. The germline V gene has CDR1 SGHRS and CDR2 YFSETQ. Trimming cost V 4 bases and J 5 bases; bases outside gene matches: 3. This CDR3 has 15 residues.